This TCR beta chain originates from a study of blood T cell repertoires in COVID-19. The V end was cut by 8 bases, the J end by 4 bases, with 13 bases between. The germline V gene encodes CDR1 SGHTA and CDR2 FQGTGA. The CDR3 runs 13 residues. Clones were read by immunoSEQ multiplex PCR, and TCRdb kept only the in-frame ones, dropping some. The table lists around 450,000 clones, roughly 87% of them singletons, with 0.6% in the top ten. This sequence joins TRBV7-3 and TRBJ2-3; D is possibly TRBD2 (6 bases). Sequencing input: PBMCs or T cells enriched from blood (not recorded which). The clonotype comes from a man between 18 and 29 years old who had recovered from COVID-19. The CDR3 loop is CASRGGISDTQYF. In nucleotides, the CDR3 is TGTGCCAGCCGCGGCGGGATCTCAGATACGCAGTATTTT.